These T cell receptor beta chains were read from a single sample in a study of CD8+CD57+ T cells in acquired aplastic anemia. TCRdb ran MiXCR on the reads and lists one entry per CDR3 protein. The data contain about 160,000 distinct CDR3 sequences, 71% of them singletons. Sequencing used sorted CD4+, CD8+, or CD8+CD57+ T cells (not recorded which) from PBMCs. The receptor set was obtained from a human donor with aplastic anemia. Both conserved end residues are part of each CDR3. A D gene is named only where the DNA matches it firmly. Part of the rows lack a size; the others show once, few, many or a class for expanded clones.

J gene	clone size	V gene	D gene	CDR3 protein	CDR3 DNA
TRBJ2-7	-	TRBV2	TRBD2	CASSEEIAGNYYEQYF	TGTGCCAGCAGTGAAGAAATAGCGGGGAACTACTACGAGCAGTACTTC
TRBJ2-7	-	TRBV11-2	-	CASSDRWLYEQYF	TGTGCCAGCTCCGACAGGTGGCTGTACGAGCAGTACTTC
TRBJ2-7	-	TRBV20-1	-	CSASFRGSYEQYF	TGCAGTGCTAGCTTCCGGGGCTCCTACGAGCAGTACTTC
TRBJ2-2	-	TRBV20-1	TRBD1	CSARDAIGDRVQSGELFF	TGCAGTGCTAGAGACGCAATTGGGGACAGGGTTCAATCCGGGGAGCTGTTTTTT
TRBJ2-5	-	TRBV2	TRBD2	CASSAIAGLRETQYF	TGTGCCAGCAGTGCAATAGCGGGGTTGAGAGAGACCCAGTACTTC
TRBJ1-1	-	TRBV7-2	-	CASSLWTAFEAFF	TGTGCCAGCAGCTTATGGACAGCCTTTGAAGCTTTCTTT
TRBJ1-3	-	TRBV14	TRBD1	CASSQLGQGNTIYF	TGTGCCAGCAGCCAACTGGGACAGGGAAACACCATATATTTT
TRBJ1-6	-	TRBV7-9	-	CASSLANMLPSPLHF	TGTGCCAGCAGCTTAGCGAATATGTTACCTTCACCCCTCCACTTT
TRBJ1-6	-	TRBV27	-	CASSELGDSPLHF	TGTGCCAGCTCTGAGCTCGGGGATTCACCCCTCCACTTT
TRBJ2-5	-	TRBV20-1	-	CSARDFADQETQYF	TGCAGTGCTAGAGATTTTGCAGACCAAGAGACCCAGTACTTC
TRBJ2-5	-	TRBV20-1	-	CSASDITTETQYF	TGCAGTGCTAGCGATATTACGACAGAGACCCAGTACTTC
TRBJ1-6	-	TRBV7-2	TRBD1	CASSPLTGRDSPLHF	TGTGCCAGCAGCCCCTTGACAGGGAGGGATTCACCCCTCCACTTT
TRBJ2-2	-	TRBV20-1	-	CSARDRPGELFF	TGCAGTGCTAGAGATCGGCCAGGGGAGCTGTTTTTT
TRBJ1-2	-	TRBV2	-	CASSEWDGNGYTF	TGTGCCAGCAGTGAGTGGGATGGAAATGGCTACACCTTC
TRBJ2-1	-	TRBV7-6	-	CASSLEGESYNEQFF	TGTGCCAGCAGCTTAGAAGGGGAATCCTACAATGAGCAGTTCTTC
TRBJ2-1	-	TRBV5-5	TRBD2	CASSLGTSGSFVNNEQFF	TGTGCCAGCAGCTTGGGGACTAGCGGGAGTTTCGTGAACAATGAGCAGTTCTTC
TRBJ2-3	-	TRBV7-3	TRBD2	CASSSRLAGGSRDTQYF	TGTGCCAGCAGCTCCCGACTAGCGGGGGGGTCCCGGGATACGCAGTATTTT
TRBJ1-1	-	TRBV7-9	TRBD1	CASSWTTGMSGAFF	TGTGCCAGCAGCTGGACGACAGGGATGAGTGGGGCTTTCTTT
TRBJ1-1	-	TRBV7-9	-	CASSPRDGWSTEAFF	TGTGCCAGCAGCCCAAGGGACGGGTGGAGCACTGAAGCTTTCTTT
TRBJ1-5	-	TRBV19	-	CASSIDREGISNQPQHF	TGTGCCAGTAGTATAGACCGGGAGGGTATTAGCAATCAGCCCCAGCATTTT
TRBJ1-5	-	TRBV2	-	CASTMTENQPQHF	TGTGCCAGCACCATGACAGAAAATCAGCCCCAGCATTTT
TRBJ2-7	-	TRBV2	-	CANRPLSRSSYEQYF	TGTGCCAACCGCCCTCTTAGCAGGAGCTCCTACGAGCAGTACTTC
TRBJ1-6	-	TRBV12-3/TRBV12-4	-	CASSFRGPNSPLHF	TGTGCCAGCAGTTTCAGGGGTCCAAATTCACCCCTCCACTTT
TRBJ2-3	-	TRBV5-5	TRBD2	CASSLRGADTQYF	TGTGCCAGCAGCTTACGGGGGGCAGATACGCAGTATTTT
TRBJ2-3	-	TRBV10-3	-	CAISESGVRHTDTQYF	TGTGCCATCAGTGAGTCTGGTGTCAGACACACAGATACGCAGTATTTT
TRBJ1-1	-	TRBV7-3	-	CASSQLLNTEAFF	TGTGCCAGCAGCCAGCTTTTGAACACTGAAGCTTTCTTT
TRBJ1-6	-	TRBV5-1	-	CASSLMANSPLHF	TGCGCCAGCAGCTTGATGGCTAATTCACCCCTCCACTTT
TRBJ1-3	-	TRBV10-3	-	CAISEGGFVGNTIYF	TGTGCCATCAGTGAAGGGGGTTTCGTCGGAAACACCATATATTTT
TRBJ2-1	-	TRBV29-1	-	CSGEVRDEQFF	TGCAGCGGGGAGGTACGGGATGAGCAGTTCTTC
TRBJ2-6	-	TRBV19	-	CASSMGLWANVLTF	TGTGCCAGTAGTATGGGCCTCTGGGCCAACGTCCTGACTTTC
TRBJ1-1	once	TRBV2	TRBD1	CASSRQGMNTEAFF	TGTGCCAGCAGTAGACAGGGGATGAACACTGAAGCTTTCTTT
TRBJ2-7	-	TRBV14	-	CASSQPLRGEQYF	TGTGCCAGCAGCCAGCCCCTGAGGGGAGAGCAGTACTTC
TRBJ2-7	-	TRBV12-3/TRBV12-4	-	CASSLETGQPQRYEQYF	TGTGCCAGCAGTTTAGAAACTGGTCAGCCCCAACGCTACGAGCAGTACTTC
TRBJ2-7	-	TRBV25-1	TRBD2	CASGSRTSGGEQYF	TGTGCCAGCGGTTCCCGGACTAGCGGGGGCGAGCAGTACTTC
TRBJ1-2	-	TRBV7-7	-	CASSLGDGNYGYTF	TGTGCCAGCAGCTTAGGGGATGGGAACTATGGCTACACCTTC
TRBJ2-3	-	TRBV24-1	-	CATSDPSSDTQYF	TGTGCCACCAGTGATCCCTCATCAGATACGCAGTATTTT
TRBJ2-3	-	TRBV10-3	-	CAISEFEGDTQYF	TGTGCCATCAGTGAGTTTGAAGGCGATACGCAGTATTTT
TRBJ2-6	few	TRBV9	-	CASSVAGANVLTF	TGTGCCAGCAGCGTAGCTGGGGCCAACGTCCTGACTTTC
TRBJ2-1	-	TRBV5-1	TRBD1	CASSSTGVNEQFF	TGCGCCAGCAGCTCGACAGGGGTGAATGAGCAGTTCTTC
TRBJ2-1	-	TRBV24-1	-	CATSDFSGNQFF	TGTGCCACCAGTGATTTCTCAGGTAACCAGTTCTTC
TRBJ2-3	-	TRBV2	TRBD1	CASSSGTGGDTQYF	TGTGCCAGCAGTTCCGGGACAGGGGGGGATACGCAGTATTTT
TRBJ1-1	-	TRBV19	-	CATAAIRNTEAFF	TGTGCCACCGCAGCCATAAGGAACACTGAAGCTTTCTTT
TRBJ2-5	-	TRBV20-1	-	CSGWLWGIETQYF	TGCAGTGGCTGGTTGTGGGGGATCGAGACCCAGTACTTC
TRBJ2-1	once	TRBV10-3	-	CAISRQDNEQFF	TGTGCCATCAGTCGACAGGACAATGAGCAGTTCTTC
TRBJ2-3	many	TRBV20-1	TRBD2	CSAPDPGLAFSSTDTQYF	TGCAGTGCTCCTGACCCGGGACTAGCGTTCTCTAGCACAGATACGCAGTATTTT
TRBJ2-7	-	TRBV5-6	-	CASSLWTGGYHEQYF	TGTGCCAGCAGCTTGTGGACGGGTGGGTACCACGAGCAGTACTTC